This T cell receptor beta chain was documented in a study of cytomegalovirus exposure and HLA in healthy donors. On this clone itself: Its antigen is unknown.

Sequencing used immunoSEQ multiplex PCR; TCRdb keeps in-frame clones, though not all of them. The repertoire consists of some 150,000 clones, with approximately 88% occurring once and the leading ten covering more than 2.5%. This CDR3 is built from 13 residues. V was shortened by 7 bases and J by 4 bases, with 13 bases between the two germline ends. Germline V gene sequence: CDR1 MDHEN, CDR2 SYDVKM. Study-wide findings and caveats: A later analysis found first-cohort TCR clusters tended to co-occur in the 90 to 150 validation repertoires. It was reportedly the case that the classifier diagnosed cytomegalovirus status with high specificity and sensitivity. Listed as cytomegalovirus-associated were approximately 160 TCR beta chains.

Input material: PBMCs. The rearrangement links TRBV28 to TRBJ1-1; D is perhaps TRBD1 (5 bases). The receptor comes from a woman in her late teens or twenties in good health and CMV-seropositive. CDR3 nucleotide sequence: TGTGCCAGCACTAAAAGGCAGGGCACTGAAGCTTTCTTT. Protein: CASTKRQGTEAFF.